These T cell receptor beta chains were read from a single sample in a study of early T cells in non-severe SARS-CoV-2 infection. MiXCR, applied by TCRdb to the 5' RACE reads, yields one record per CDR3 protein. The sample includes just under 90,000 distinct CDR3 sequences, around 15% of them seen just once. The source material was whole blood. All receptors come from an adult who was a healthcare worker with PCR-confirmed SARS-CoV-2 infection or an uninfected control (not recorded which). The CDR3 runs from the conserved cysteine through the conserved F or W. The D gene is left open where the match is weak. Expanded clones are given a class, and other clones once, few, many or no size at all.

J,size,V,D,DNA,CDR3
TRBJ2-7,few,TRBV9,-,TGTGCCAGCAGCCCTCATCTCCGCGCTAGCTCCTACGAGCAGTACTTC,CASSPHLRASSYEQYF
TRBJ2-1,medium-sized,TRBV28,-,TGTGCCAGCAGTTTATCAGGGACAAACAATGAGCAGTTCTTC,CASSLSGTNNEQFF
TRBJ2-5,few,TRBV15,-,TGTGCCACCAGCAAAATCGTCGCAGGGGATCAAGAGACCCAGTACTTC,CATSKIVAGDQETQYF
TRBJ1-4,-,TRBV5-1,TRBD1,TGCGCCAGCAGCCCTCGGACAGGGAGGGGTGCTAATGAAAAACTGTTTTTT,CASSPRTGRGANEKLFF
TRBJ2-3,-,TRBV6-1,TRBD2,TGTGCCAGCAGTAAATTGGGAGGGACTAGCGGCCTCCGGAGCACAGATACGCAGTATTTT,CASSKLGGTSGLRSTDTQYF
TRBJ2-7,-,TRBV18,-,TGTGCCAGCTCACCACCTCAGGGTAGAGACGAGCAGTACTTC,CASSPPQGRDEQYF
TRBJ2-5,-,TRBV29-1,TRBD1,TGCAGCGTTGAAGGACAGGGCCCGGAGACCCAGTACTTC,CSVEGQGPETQYF
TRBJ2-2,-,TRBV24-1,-,TGTGCCACCAGTGACACTAGTCACACCGGGGAGCTGTTTTTT,CATSDTSHTGELFF
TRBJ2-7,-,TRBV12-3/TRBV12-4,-,TGTGCCAGCAGTATCCGGGATGGGCCATCCTACGAGCAGTACTTC,CASSIRDGPSYEQYF
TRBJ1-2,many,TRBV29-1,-,TGCAGCGTTGGTCCAGCCTACTATGGCTACACCTTC,CSVGPAYYGYTF
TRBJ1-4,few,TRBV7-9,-,TGTGCCAGCAGCCCTAAGGGAGGGACTAATGAAAAACTGTTTTTT,CASSPKGGTNEKLFF
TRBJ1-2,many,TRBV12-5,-,TGTGCTAGTGCCACTTGGGGGGCGTATGGCTACACCTTC,CASATWGAYGYTF
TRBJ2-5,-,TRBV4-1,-,TGCGCCAGCAGCCAAGATTGGCGAGCCCCCCAGGGAGAGACCCAGTACTTC,CASSQDWRAPQGETQYF
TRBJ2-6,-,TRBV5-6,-,TGTGCCAGCAGCTTGGCGAGGGCTGGGGCCAACGTCCTGACTTTC,CASSLARAGANVLTF
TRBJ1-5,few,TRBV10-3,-,TGTGCCATCAGTTCCCCAAATCAGCCCCAGCATTTT,CAISSPNQPQHF
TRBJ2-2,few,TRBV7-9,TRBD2,TGTGCCAGCAGCTTTCCGGACCCCGCGGCTAGCGGGAGCGACAACACCGGGGAGCTGTTTTTT,CASSFPDPAASGSDNTGELFF
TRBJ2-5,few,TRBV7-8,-,TGTGCCAGCAGCTTTCATGGGGAACGAGAGACCCAGTACTTC,CASSFHGERETQYF
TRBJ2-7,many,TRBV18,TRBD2,TGTGCCAGCTCACCTTCATACTACACCGGGACTACAAACTACGAGCAGTACTTC,CASSPSYYTGTTNYEQYF
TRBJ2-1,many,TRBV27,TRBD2,TGTGCCAGCAGTCCGAAACTAGCGGGAGTGGCGTACAATGAGCAGTTCTTC,CASSPKLAGVAYNEQFF
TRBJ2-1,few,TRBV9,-,TGTGCCAGCAGCCCCACGATGGTACCTTACAATGAGCAGTTCTTC,CASSPTMVPYNEQFF
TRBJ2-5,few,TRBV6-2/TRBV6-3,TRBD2,TGTGCCAGCAGTTACTCGGAGGAGCGGGAGGGCCACGAGACCCAGTACTTC,CASSYSEEREGHETQYF
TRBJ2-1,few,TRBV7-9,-,TGTGCCAGCAGACCTGACGGTTCCTACAATGAGCAGTTCTTC,CASRPDGSYNEQFF
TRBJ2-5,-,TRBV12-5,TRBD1,TGTGCTAGTGGTCCGGGGGACAGGCGAGAGACCCAGTACTTC,CASGPGDRRETQYF
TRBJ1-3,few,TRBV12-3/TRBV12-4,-,TGTGCCAGCAAAAAGACAGTCTCTGGAAACACCATATATTTT,CASKKTVSGNTIYF
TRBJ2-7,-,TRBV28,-,TGTGCCAGCAGTTTTGTCTCTTCCTACGAGCAGTACTTC,CASSFVSSYEQYF
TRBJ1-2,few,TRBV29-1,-,TGCAGCCTTGGACGAAATCCTAACTATGGCTACACCTTC,CSLGRNPNYGYTF
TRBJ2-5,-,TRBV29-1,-,TGCAGCGTTGGGTGGAGGTTCCAAGAGACCCAGTACTTC,CSVGWRFQETQYF
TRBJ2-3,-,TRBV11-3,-,TGTGCCAGCAGCCCAGGGGCCTCGGGTTTGTATTTT,CASSPGASGLYF
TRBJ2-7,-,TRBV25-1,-,TGTGCCAGCAGTGACTGGAATCAGTTCCCCTACGAGCAGTACTTC,CASSDWNQFPYEQYF
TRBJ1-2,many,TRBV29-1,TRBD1,TGCAGCGTTGAAGATCCCGCAGGGGGGAACTATGGCTACACCTTC,CSVEDPAGGNYGYTF
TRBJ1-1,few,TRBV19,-,TGTGCCAGTAGTATAGCGGGTGGGTCGGACACTGAAGCTTTCTTT,CASSIAGGSDTEAFF
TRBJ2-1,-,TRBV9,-,TGTGCCAGCAGCGTGGAGTGGGGTAATGAGCAGTTCTTC,CASSVEWGNEQFF
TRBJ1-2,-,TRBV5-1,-,TGCGTCAGCAGCTTGGAGCGGACAGCGCTCTATGGCTACACCTTC,CVSSLERTALYGYTF
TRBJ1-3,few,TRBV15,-,TGTGCCACCAGCAGAGATGACGCCAGGAGTTTCTCTGGAAACACCATATATTTT,CATSRDDARSFSGNTIYF
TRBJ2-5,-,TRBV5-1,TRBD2,TGCGCCAGCGCTCCTAGCGGGTTGGAGACCCAGTACTTC,CASAPSGLETQYF
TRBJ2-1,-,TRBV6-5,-,TGTGCCAGCAGTTACGTGAGGGGTCGTAGGAATGAGCAGTTCTTC,CASSYVRGRRNEQFF
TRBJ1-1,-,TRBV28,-,TGTGCCAGCAGTTTAGGGCTGGGAGAAGCTTTCTTT,CASSLGLGEAFF
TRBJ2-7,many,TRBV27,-,TGTGCCAGCAGTTTATCTAACAGGGAGGACCCCTACGAGCAGTACTTC,CASSLSNREDPYEQYF
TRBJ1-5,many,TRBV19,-,TGTGCCAGTAGTATACCCCGAGGGGCCAATCAGCCCCAGCATTTT,CASSIPRGANQPQHF
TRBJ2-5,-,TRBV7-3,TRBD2,TGTGCCAGCAGCTTGGGACTAGCGGGAGAAGAGACCCAGTACTTC,CASSLGLAGEETQYF
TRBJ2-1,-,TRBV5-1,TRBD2,TGCGCCAGCAGCTTGGGACCCGGGACTAGCGGATACTACAATGAGCAGTTCTTC,CASSLGPGTSGYYNEQFF
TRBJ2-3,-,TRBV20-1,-,TGCAGTGCTAGAGTCCGGGACACCCCTCGAGCTAGCACAGATACGCAGTATTTT,CSARVRDTPRASTDTQYF
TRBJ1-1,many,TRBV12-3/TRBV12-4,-,TGTGCCAGCAGTTATGGACAGAGGAACACTGAAGCTTTCTTT,CASSYGQRNTEAFF
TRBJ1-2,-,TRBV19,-,TGTGCCAGCAGGATTTACAGGGAAAACTATGGCTACACCTTC,CASRIYRENYGYTF
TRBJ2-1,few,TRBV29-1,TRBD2,TGCAGCGCCACTAGCGACTACTCTTACAATGAGCAGTTCTTC,CSATSDYSYNEQFF
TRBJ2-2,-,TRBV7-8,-,TGTGCCAGCAGCTTAGATCTGGGGGGTACCGGGGAGCTGTTTTTT,CASSLDLGGTGELFF
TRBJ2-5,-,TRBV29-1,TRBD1,TGCAGCGCCGTAAGACAGGGGATTCAAGAGACCCAGTACTTC,CSAVRQGIQETQYF
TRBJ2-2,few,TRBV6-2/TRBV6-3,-,TGTGCCGCCCGCCGGGATACGAACGGGGAGCTGTTTTTT,CAARRDTNGELFF